Detailed here is one TCR beta chain. Its antigen is not identified. Here immunoSEQ multiplex PCR was the method, and the copy in TCRdb shows in-frame clones only, minus some. The repertoire holds some 170,000 clones, with roughly 89% as singletons. These data are taken from a study of T cell responses to AZD1222 COVID-19 vaccine. Overall study results and limits: AZD1222 recipients seropositive at baseline numbered only six or seven.

This clonotype was obtained from an adult in good health. Sequencing was performed on peripheral blood, taken on day 0 of AZD1222 vaccination.

DNA of the CDR3: TGCGCCAGCAGCTTGGCGGTTAGGGTTGATGGTACAGATACGCAGTATTTT. Its translation is CASSLAVRVDGTDTQYF. The chain combines TRBV5-1 with TRBJ2-3; D ambiguous. The CDR3 extends over 17 amino acids. V was pared by 0 bases and J by 3 bases, with 17 bases between. From germline, CDR1 is SGHRS and CDR2 YFSETQ. The full variable domain, in which reference TRBV5-1 and TRBJ2-3 provide the parts outside the CDR3, is KAGVTQTPRYLIKTRGQQVTLSCSPISGHRSVSWYQQTPGQGLQFLFEYFSETQRNKGNFPGRFSGRQFSNSRSEMNVSTLELGDSALYLCASSLAVRVDGTDTQYFGPGTRLTVL.